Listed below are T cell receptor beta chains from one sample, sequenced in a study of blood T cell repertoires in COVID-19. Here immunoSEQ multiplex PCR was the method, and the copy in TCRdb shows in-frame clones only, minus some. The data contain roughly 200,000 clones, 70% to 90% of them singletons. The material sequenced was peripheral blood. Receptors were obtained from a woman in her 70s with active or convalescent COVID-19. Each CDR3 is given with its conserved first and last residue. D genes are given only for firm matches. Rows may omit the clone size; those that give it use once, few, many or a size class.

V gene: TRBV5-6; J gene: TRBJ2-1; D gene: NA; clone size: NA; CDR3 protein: CASSRWTELEQFF; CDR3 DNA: TGTGCCAGCAGCCGATGGACTGAACTTGAGCAGTTCTTC
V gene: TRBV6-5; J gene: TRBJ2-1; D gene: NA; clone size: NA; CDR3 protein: CASMGSGTRNEQFF; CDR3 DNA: TGTGCCAGCATGGGCTCTGGGACTCGGAATGAGCAGTTCTTC
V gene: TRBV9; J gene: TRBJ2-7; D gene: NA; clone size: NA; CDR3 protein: CASSVHGDTTSYEQYF; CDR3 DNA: TGTGCCAGCAGCGTGCACGGGGACACGACGTCCTACGAGCAGTACTTC
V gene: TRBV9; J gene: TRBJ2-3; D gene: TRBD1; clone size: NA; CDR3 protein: CASSVEEGGGLDTQYF; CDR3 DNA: TGTGCCAGCAGCGTAGAGGAAGGGGGCGGGCTCGATACGCAGTATTTT
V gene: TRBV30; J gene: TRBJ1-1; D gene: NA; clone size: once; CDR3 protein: CAWLKQVNTEAFF; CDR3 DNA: TGTGCCTGGCTAAAACAGGTTAACACTGAAGCTTTCTTT
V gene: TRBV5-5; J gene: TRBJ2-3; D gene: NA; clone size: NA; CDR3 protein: CASSTHERDEDTQYF; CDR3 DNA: TGTGCCAGCAGCACCCATGAAAGAGATGAGGATACGCAGTATTTT
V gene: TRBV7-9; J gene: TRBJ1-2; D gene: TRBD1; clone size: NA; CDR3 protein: CASSETGTGLYGYTF; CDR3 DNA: TGTGCCAGCAGCGAGACCGGGACAGGGCTTTATGGCTACACCTTC
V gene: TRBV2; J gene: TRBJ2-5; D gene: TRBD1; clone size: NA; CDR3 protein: CAASGQGETQYF; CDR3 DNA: TGTGCCGCGTCGGGACAGGGGGAGACCCAGTACTTC
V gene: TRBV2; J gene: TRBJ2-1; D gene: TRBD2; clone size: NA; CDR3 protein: CASSASSGSRSSYNEQFF; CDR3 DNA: TGTGCCAGCAGTGCGTCTAGCGGGAGTCGGAGCTCCTACAATGAGCAGTTCTTC
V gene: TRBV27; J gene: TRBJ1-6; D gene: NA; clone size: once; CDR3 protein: CASSLQTGRGSPLHF; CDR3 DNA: TGTGCCAGCAGTTTGCAGACAGGCCGTGGGTCACCCCTCCACTTT
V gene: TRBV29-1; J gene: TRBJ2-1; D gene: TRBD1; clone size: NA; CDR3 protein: CSVVPRDRHSYNEQFF; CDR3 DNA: TGCAGCGTGGTCCCCCGGGACAGGCATTCCTACAATGAGCAGTTCTTC
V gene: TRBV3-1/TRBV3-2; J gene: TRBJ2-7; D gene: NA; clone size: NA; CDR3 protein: CASSQRGSVNYEQYF; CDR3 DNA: TGTGCCAGCAGCCAACGAGGGAGCGTCAACTACGAGCAGTACTTC
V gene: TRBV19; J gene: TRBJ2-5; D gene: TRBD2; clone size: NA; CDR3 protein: CASSTQGLGKTQYF; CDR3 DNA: TGTGCCAGTAGTACACAGGGACTAGGAAAGACCCAGTACTTC
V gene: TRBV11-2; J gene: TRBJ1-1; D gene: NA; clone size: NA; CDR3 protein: CASSLSGPGGTEAFF; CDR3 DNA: TGTGCCAGCAGCTTATCAGGGCCAGGCGGCACTGAAGCTTTCTTT
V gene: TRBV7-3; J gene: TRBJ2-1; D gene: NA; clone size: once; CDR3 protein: CASSFGVYNEQFF; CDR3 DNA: TGTGCCAGCAGCTTTGGAGTCTACAATGAGCAGTTCTTC
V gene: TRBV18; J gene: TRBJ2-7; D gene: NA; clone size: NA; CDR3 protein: CASSPLQGTSSYEQYF; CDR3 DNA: TGTGCCAGCTCACCACTCCAGGGGACGAGCTCCTACGAGCAGTACTTC
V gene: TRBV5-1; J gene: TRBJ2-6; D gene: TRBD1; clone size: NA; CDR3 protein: CASSLRGQGAGANVLTF; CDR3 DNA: TGCGCCAGCAGCTTACGAGGACAGGGTGCTGGGGCCAACGTCCTGACTTTC
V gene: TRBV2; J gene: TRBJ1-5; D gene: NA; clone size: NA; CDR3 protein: CASSEATSNQPQHF; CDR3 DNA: TGTGCCAGCAGTGAAGCGACAAGCAATCAGCCCCAGCATTTT
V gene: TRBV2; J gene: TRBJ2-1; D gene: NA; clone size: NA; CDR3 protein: CASTNFKTRARRYNEQFF; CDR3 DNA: TGTGCCAGCACCAATTTCAAAACCAGGGCCCGCCGATACAATGAGCAGTTCTTC
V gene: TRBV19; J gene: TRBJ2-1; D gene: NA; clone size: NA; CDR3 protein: CASTPQGKNNEQFF; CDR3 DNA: TGTGCCAGTACACCCCAGGGGAAAAACAATGAGCAGTTCTTC
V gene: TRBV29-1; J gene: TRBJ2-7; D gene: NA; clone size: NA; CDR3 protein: CSVDSGHAYEQYF; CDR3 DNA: TGCAGCGTTGATTCGGGACACGCCTACGAGCAGTACTTC
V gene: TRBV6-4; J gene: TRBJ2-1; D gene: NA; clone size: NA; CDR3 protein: CASSHFLAGLRNEQFF; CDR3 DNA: TGTGCCAGCAGTCACTTTCTGGCGGGACTTCGCAATGAGCAGTTCTTC
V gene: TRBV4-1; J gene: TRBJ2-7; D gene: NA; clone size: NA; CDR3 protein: CASSQDGAGARYEQYF; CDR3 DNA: TGCGCCAGCAGCCAAGATGGGGCAGGGGCTAGGTACGAGCAGTACTTC
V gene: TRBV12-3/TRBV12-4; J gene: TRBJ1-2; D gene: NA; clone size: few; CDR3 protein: CASSSPMSGYTF; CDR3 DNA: TGTGCCAGCAGCTCCCCCATGAGCGGCTACACCTTC
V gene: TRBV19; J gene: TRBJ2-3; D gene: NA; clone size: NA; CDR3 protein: CASSISLAVTDTQYF; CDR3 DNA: TGTGCCAGTAGTATATCCCTGGCGGTCACAGATACGCAGTATTTT
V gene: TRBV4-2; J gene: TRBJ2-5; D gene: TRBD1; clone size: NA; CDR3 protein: CASSPRDRDSQETQYF; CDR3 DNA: TGTGCCAGCAGCCCCCGGGACAGGGATTCTCAAGAGACCCAGTACTTC
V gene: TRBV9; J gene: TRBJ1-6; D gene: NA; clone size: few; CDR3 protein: CASSLRAGNNSPLHF; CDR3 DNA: TGTGCCAGCAGCTTGAGGGCGGGTAATAATTCACCCCTCCACTTT
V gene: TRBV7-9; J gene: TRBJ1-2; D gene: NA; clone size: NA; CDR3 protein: CASTPAGANYGYTF; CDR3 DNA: TGTGCCAGCACCCCGGCGGGAGCTAACTATGGCTACACCTTC
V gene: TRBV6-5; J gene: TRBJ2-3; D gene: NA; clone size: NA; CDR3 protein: CASSRRLGADTQYF; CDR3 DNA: TGTGCCAGCAGCCGACGACTAGGTGCAGATACGCAGTATTTT
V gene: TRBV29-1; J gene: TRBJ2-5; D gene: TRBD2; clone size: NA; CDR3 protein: CSVGIGGGLKTQYF; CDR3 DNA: TGCAGCGTTGGTATTGGGGGGGGGTTAAAGACCCAGTACTTC
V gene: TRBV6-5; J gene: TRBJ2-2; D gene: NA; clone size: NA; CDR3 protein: CASSRTGLGGGELFF; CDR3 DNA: TGTGCCAGCAGCCGCACCGGACTGGGCGGCGGGGAGCTGTTTTTT